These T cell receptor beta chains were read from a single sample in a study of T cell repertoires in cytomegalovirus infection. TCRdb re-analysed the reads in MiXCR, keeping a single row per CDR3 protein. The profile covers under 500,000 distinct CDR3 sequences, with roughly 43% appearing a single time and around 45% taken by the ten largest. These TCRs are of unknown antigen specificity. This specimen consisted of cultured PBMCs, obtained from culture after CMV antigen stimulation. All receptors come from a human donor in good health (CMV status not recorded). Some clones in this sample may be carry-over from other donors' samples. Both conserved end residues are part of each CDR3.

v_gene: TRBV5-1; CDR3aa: CASSFTYSLGAYEQYF
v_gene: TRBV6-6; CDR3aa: CASSYLTALSNYGYTF
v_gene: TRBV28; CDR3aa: CASSSYGTVENTEAFF
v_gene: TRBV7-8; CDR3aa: CASSLAVWTAKNIQYF
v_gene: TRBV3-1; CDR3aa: CASSQGRDIHEQYF
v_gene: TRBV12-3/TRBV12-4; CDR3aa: CASRKQGTYEQYF
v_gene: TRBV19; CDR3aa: CASSIRQGLGNQPQHF
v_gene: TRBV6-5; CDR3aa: CASSWTASSYEQYF
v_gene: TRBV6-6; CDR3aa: CASSSGQGEMQPQHF
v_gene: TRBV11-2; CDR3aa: CASSLRPTGYYNEQFF
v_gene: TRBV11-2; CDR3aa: CASSPRRGLYYEQYF
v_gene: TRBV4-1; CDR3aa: CASSRPGRQKNNEQFF
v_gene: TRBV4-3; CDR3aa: CASSQDPSGSSYNEQFF
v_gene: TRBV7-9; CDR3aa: CASTLPGAGSGNTIYF
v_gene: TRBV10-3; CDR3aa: CAQPRGSSYNSPLHF
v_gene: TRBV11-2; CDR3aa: CASSLAGYDQFF
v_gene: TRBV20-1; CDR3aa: CSARGLGDPRSYTDTQYF
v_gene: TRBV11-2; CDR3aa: CASSFDSMTHNEQFF
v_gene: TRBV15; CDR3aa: CATSRGLAGGYYNEQFF
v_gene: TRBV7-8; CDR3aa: CASSLGPAGGYAEQFF
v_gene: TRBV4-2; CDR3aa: CASSQEAGAGGELFF
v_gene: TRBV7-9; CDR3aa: CASSSPGQGFEQYF
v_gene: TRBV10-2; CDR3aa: CASSTGGNSGETQYF
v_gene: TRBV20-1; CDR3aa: CSARIGTAYQETQYF
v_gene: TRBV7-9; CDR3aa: CASSLMPAGGYGYTF
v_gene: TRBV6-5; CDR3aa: CASSPSPNLAPLGTQYF
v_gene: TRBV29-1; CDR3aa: CSVDVFSTDTQYF
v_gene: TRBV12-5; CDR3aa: CASVERWDTQYF
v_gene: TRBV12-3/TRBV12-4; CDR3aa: CASRDSPPIPRQFF
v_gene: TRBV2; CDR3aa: CASRPTGVNEQYF
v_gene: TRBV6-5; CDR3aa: CASSYSTGGPSTDTQYF
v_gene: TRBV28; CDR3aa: CASNPDGAGLRTEAFF
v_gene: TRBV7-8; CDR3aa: CASSLAYGGGAKNIQYF
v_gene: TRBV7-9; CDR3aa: CASSAGEQQTQYF
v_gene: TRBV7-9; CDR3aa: CASSLKATGGLGQFF
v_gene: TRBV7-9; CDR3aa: CASSERDTEAFF
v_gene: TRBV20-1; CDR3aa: CSASDGQGAYEQYF
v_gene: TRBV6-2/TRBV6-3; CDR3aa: CASRQGLGQPQHF
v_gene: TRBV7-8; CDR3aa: CASSSPGTPNTEAFF
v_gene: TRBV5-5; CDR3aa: CASSLMLGQVSYEQYF
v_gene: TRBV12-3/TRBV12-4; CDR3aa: CASSLRGGRVYTGANVLTF
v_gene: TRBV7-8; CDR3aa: CASRPVGDNSPLHF
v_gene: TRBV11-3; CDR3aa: CASSLGFSEPQETQYF
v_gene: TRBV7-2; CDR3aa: CASSLARDFWETQYF
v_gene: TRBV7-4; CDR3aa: CASSFAGLQPQHF
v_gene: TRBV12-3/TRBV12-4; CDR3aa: CASSRTLQGSTGELFF
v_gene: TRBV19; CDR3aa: CASTRDTSYNEQFF
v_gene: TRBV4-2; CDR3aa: CASSPAVAGISYEQYF
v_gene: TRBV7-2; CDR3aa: CASSSGGGAETQYF
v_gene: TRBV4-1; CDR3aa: CASSQVWGLFNEQFF
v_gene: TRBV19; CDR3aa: CASSIEARSFYGYTF
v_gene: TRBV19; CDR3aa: CASSRGLAGRGEQFF
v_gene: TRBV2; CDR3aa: CASSDGGVSSYEQYF
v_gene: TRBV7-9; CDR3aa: CASSLALGYNEQFF
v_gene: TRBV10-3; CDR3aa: CAISKTSGGSTDTQYF
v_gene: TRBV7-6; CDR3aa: CASSLETAYSGNTIYF
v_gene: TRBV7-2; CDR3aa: CASSSQRETQYF
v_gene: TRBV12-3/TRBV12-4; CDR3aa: CASSGGTSFYEQYF
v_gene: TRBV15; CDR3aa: CATSRDLASYNEQFF
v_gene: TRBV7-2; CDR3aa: CASFSTGLGETQYF